This T cell receptor beta chain was identified in a study of control samples from healthy donors and cancer patients (dated by TCRdb to the early 2020s). For this clone: What antigen it recognizes has not been identified. Base qualities are not at hand, and no much larger clone is one base apart.

The library was made by the immunoSEQ multiplex PCR assay. TCRdb limited this immuneACCESS table to in-frame rearrangements with V and J called. A share of clones is missing; checked studies link under half to unresolved V genes, and the rest is unexplained. The sample table contains over 150,000 clones; only one count was recorded for 91% of them. 2% of the sample is taken by the ten largest. The germline V gene gives CDR1 as MDHEN and CDR2 as SYDVKM. The CDR3 numbers 14 residues from cysteine through phenylalanine. Of the read, only the CDR3 DNA is kept; its 42 bases are in frame from base 1. The V end gives up 6 bases and the J end 6 bases, leaving 8 bases in the junction not matched to a gene.

The source material was blood. This sequence uses TRBV28 and TRBJ1-5, and TRBD1 aligns with 7 junction nucleotides. The TCR comes from a woman aged 40 to 55 in good health. The base sequence is TGTGCCAGCAGGCCTACAGGGGAGGTTCAGCCCCAGCATTTT. This yields the protein CASRPTGEVQPQHF. Reference TRBV28 and TRBJ1-5 genes cover what lies past the CDR3, so the full variable domain is DVKVTQSSRYLVKRTGEKVFLECVQDMDHENMFWYRQDPGLGLRLIYFSYDVKMKEKGDIPEGYSVSREKKERFSLILESASTNQTSMYLCASRPTGEVQPQHFGDGTRLSIL.